A single sample gave rise to the 25 T cell receptor beta chains below, sequenced in a study of sequential checkpoint blockade in melanoma. Noted treatment: randomized to nivolumab then ipilimumab (arm A) or the reverse (arm B). The method was immunoSEQ multiplex PCR; TCRdb's version includes in-frame clones alone and lacks a portion of them. This sample has thousands of clones; around 79% occur once, and the top ten carry about a quarter. The source was CD8+ T cells sorted from blood (inferred from file names), collected from a patient given nivolumab and ipilimumab in sequence. All receptors derive from a human donor with melanoma.

This sequence joins TRBV15 and TRBJ2-2; D remains unclear. Germline-derived CDR1 and CDR2 are LNHNV and YYDKDF (reference sequence). This CDR3 has 15 amino acids. V was clipped by 3 bases and J by 1 base, with 9 bases between them. The CDR3 reads CATSSYGGNTGELFF. CDR3 DNA sequence: TGTGCCACCAGCAGCTATGGCGGGAACACCGGGGAGCTGTTTTTT.

This clone was counted between two and nine times. The chain has TRBV19 and TRBJ2-1; no firm D call. Per germline, CDR1 LNHDA and CDR2 SQIVND (reference sequence). The V end lost 6 bases, the J end lost 5 bases, and 14 bases lay between the germline ends. The CDR3 is 14 residues long. The CDR3 DNA follows: TGTGCCAGTAGACCCCCAGGTACCCACAATGAGCAGTTCTTC. This translates into CASRPPGTHNEQFF.

This clone has more than one count but fewer than ten. The chain is built from TRBV19 and TRBJ1-1, with 7 bases aligning to TRBD1. Germline lookup yields CDR1 LNHDA and CDR2 SQIVND (reference sequence). The ends lost 2 bases at V and 4 bases at J; junction bases unmatched: 1. The length of the CDR3 is 13 residues. The CDR3, as DNA: TGTGCCAGTAGTATAAAGGGGGCCACTGAAGCTTTCTTT. Translating gives CASSIKGATEAFF.

This rearrangement joins TRBV5-3 to TRBJ1-1, with a possible D match to TRBD1 (5 bases). TRBV5-3 is annotated as an ORF whose role is uncertain. Trimming cost V 1 base and J 1 base, with 14 bases left between them. CDR3 length equals 16 residues. CDR3 loop: CARSLNLQGKNTEAFF. In DNA, the CDR3 is TGTGCCAGAAGCTTGAACCTTCAGGGAAAGAACACTGAAGCTTTCTTT.

The J gene is TRBJ2-3, the V gene TRBV7-5; the table gives TRBD2 as D, unverified against the DNA. TRBV7-5 corresponds to a pseudogene. The CDR3 contains 12 residues. The CDR3 region has the DNA TGTGCCAGCGGGTACTCCACAGATACGCAGTATTTT. The encoded protein is CASGYSTDTQYF.

The DNA of the CDR3 is TGTGCCAGCAGTTTCATAACCGGGACAGGACTGTACGAGCAGTACTTC. Its translation: CASSFITGTGLYEQYF. This sequence joins TRBV7-8 and TRBJ2-7; 8 bases match TRBD1. CDR1 SGHVS and CDR2 FQNEAQ come from the germline V gene. The CDR3 spans 16 residues. J was trimmed by 4 bases and V by 6 bases; bases with no gene match: 14.

V gene TRBV7-8 combines with J gene TRBJ1-5, with a weak D call TRBD1 (6 bases). The length of the CDR3 is 16 residues. Germline CDR1 SGHVS, CDR2 FQNEAQ. The V and J ends lost 5 bases and 2 bases respectively, with 16 bases between them. The CDR3 loop reads CASSPPDSLGNQPQHF. CDR3 coding DNA: TGTGCCAGCAGCCCCCCGGACAGTCTAGGCAATCAGCCCCAGCATTTT. The complete variable domain, with remaining parts taken from reference TRBV7-8 and TRBJ1-5, reads GAGVSQSPRYKVAKRGQDVALRCDPISGHVSLFWYQQALGQGPEFLTYFQNEAQLDKSGLPSDRFFAERPEGSVSTLKIQRTQQEDSAVYLCASSPPDSLGNQPQHFGDGTRLSIL.

The chain carries TRBV7-9 and TRBJ2-5; D may be TRBD1 (5 bases). This CDR3 has 16 residues. From germline, CDR1 is SEHNR and CDR2 FQNEAQ (reference sequence). Trimming removed 4 bases from V and 2 bases from J, with 17 bases in between. The DNA for the CDR3 is TGTGCCAGCAGCTCCTCCCAACAGGCCCTTCAAGAGACCCAGTACTTC. This translates into CASSSSQQALQETQYF.

In the case of this clone: Other DNA sequences of this sample code for an identical CDR3. The gene calls are TRBV6-1 and TRBJ1-3; 7 nucleotides align to TRBD1. Germline CDR1 MNHNS, CDR2 SASEGT. The CDR3 is 17 residues long. J was trimmed by 0 bases and V by 0 bases; bases with no gene match: 5. The CDR3 nucleotides read TGTGCCAGCAGTGAAGCCGGACAGGTTTTCTCTGGAAACACCATATATTTT. As protein: CASSEAGQVFSGNTIYF.

This rearrangement joins TRBV15 to TRBJ2-3; a possible D gene is TRBD2 (5 bases). Looked up from germline, CDR1 is LNHNV and CDR2 is YYDKDF (reference sequence). The V gene lost 6 bases and the J gene lost 3 bases, with 13 bases spanning the gap. This CDR3 is 14 amino acids long. In DNA form, the CDR3 reads TGTGCCACCAGTCTAGCATGGAGGACAGATACGCAGTATTTT. It codes for CATSLAWRTDTQYF.

The CDR3 reads CASSPTPEWMNTEAFF. In nucleotides, the CDR3 is TGCGCCAGCAGCCCCACCCCGGAGTGGATGAACACTGAAGCTTTCTTT. J is TRBJ1-1 and V is TRBV4-1; no clear D gene. Germline loops: CDR1 MGHRA, CDR2 YSYEKL. The CDR3 runs to 16 residues. The V gene lost 4 bases and the J gene lost 0 bases, with 15 bases spanning the gap.

V usage is TRBV9 and J usage is TRBJ2-5, with TRBD2 matching 11 bases. Trimming cost V 3 bases and J 4 bases; bases outside gene matches: 11. This CDR3 has 17 amino acids. Per germline, CDR1 SGDLS and CDR2 YYNGEE. The chain's CDR3 is CASSDSGRAVYGETQYF. CDR3 DNA sequence: TGTGCCAGCAGCGATAGCGGGAGGGCCGTCTATGGAGAGACCCAGTACTTC.

This CDR3 is CASSSPDRGEMETQYF. In DNA, the CDR3 is TGTGCCAGCAGTTCCCCGGACAGGGGGGAGATGGAGACCCAGTACTTC. The chain is built from TRBV28 and TRBJ2-5; 10 bases map to TRBD1. The germline V gene encodes CDR1 MDHEN and CDR2 SYDVKM. The CDR3 has 16 residues. J lost 5 bases, V lost 4 bases, and 10 bases had no gene match.

In this sample, this clone turned up a few times. This sequence joins TRBV29-1 and TRBJ2-7, with a tentative D call TRBD2 (5 bases). This CDR3 is 13 amino acids long. Trimming took 4 bases from V and 0 from J, leaving 10 bases between them. Germline CDR1 SQVTM, CDR2 ANQGSEA. Here the CDR3 DNA reads TGCAGCGTTGGTCGGGGTTCCTCCTACGAGCAGTACTTC. Protein: CSVGRGSSYEQYF.

CDR3 in amino acids: CASSQDRAGGPYNEQFF. The CDR3 DNA is TGCGCCAGCAGCCAAGATCGGGCGGGAGGACCCTACAATGAGCAGTTCTTC. The V and J genes are TRBV4-1 and TRBJ2-1; 8 nucleotides agree with TRBD2. Germline V gene sequence: CDR1 MGHRA, CDR2 YSYEKL. This CDR3 has 17 residues. J gave up 2 bases and V 0 bases, and 6 bases lay outside the gene matches.

This chain joins TRBV5-1 and TRBJ2-7; tentatively, D is TRBD1 (5 bases). Germline V gene lookup returns CDR1 SGHRS and CDR2 YFSETQ. This CDR3 contains 15 residues. The V gene lost 0 bases and the J gene lost 4 bases, with 14 bases spanning the gap. Written as DNA, the CDR3 is TGCGCCAGCAGCTTGGGGGGTGACAGACTGTACGAGCAGTACTTC. Encoded protein: CASSLGGDRLYEQYF.

In nucleotides, the CDR3 is TGTGCCAGCAGTGAATTTGGACAGGTCGGCTACGAGCAGTACTTC. Protein: CASSEFGQVGYEQYF. The chain employs TRBV6-1 and TRBJ2-7, with 7 bases that match TRBD1. Germline CDR1 is MNHNS and CDR2 is SASEGT. The CDR3 length is 15 residues. The trim removed 2 bases at V and 3 bases at J, leaving 7 bases unmatched.

The chain has TRBV27 and TRBJ2-3; 9 bases map to TRBD1. Germline CDR1 reads MNHEY; CDR2 reads SMNVEV (reference sequence). V trimming: 5 bases; J trimming: 7 bases; junction bases outside the gene matches: 10. CDR3 length: 15 residues. The CDR3 is CASSTPGQGLNTQYF. CDR3 nucleotide sequence: TGTGCCAGCAGTACCCCGGGACAGGGCCTAAATACGCAGTATTTT.

This chain joins TRBV7-8 and TRBJ2-3, with 7 bases aligning to TRBD2. CDR3 size: 19 residues. Trimming cost V 2 bases and J 1 base; bases outside gene matches: 15. Germline-derived CDR1 and CDR2 are SGHVS and FQNEAQ. CDR3 DNA sequence: TGTGCCAGCAGCTTAAACCCCAGCGGGATTCGAGGGGGCACAGATACGCAGTATTTT. Amino acids: CASSLNPSGIRGGTDTQYF.

The chain uses TRBV6-1 and TRBJ2-7; 10 bases line up with TRBD1. This CDR3 has 15 amino acids. The V gene end was trimmed by 7 bases and the J gene end by 4 bases; junction bases not matched to a gene: 10. Germline-derived CDR1 and CDR2 are MNHNS and SASEGT. DNA for the CDR3: TGTGCCAGCAACCTCGTAGGGGACAGGGGTTACGAGCAGTACTTC. As protein: CASNLVGDRGYEQYF.

In its sample, this clone was seen once. The chain links TRBV7-3 to TRBJ2-1, with D possibly being TRBD2 (6 bases). CDR1 is SGHTA and CDR2 is FQGTGA in the germline V gene. The CDR3 consists of 11 residues. Trimming left V 4 bases short and J 10 bases short, with 8 bases between. The CDR3 spells CASSYGGEQFF. CDR3 sequence (DNA): TGTGCCAGCAGCTACGGAGGGGAGCAGTTCTTC.

V usage is TRBV9 and J usage is TRBJ1-2; TRBD1 matches 7 bases. V was clipped by 2 bases and J by 7 bases; unmatched bases: 11. Per the germline V gene, CDR1 is SGDLS and CDR2 is YYNGEE. This CDR3 region has 15 residues. CDR3 protein: CASSVGDRGKGGYTF. The CDR3 DNA sequence: TGTGCCAGCAGCGTTGGGGACAGAGGGAAGGGTGGCTACACCTTC.

A note on this clone: At one end the junction does not follow the germline gene, possibly because of a read error. CDR3 loop: CASSLYETDYNEQFF. CDR3 nucleotides: TGTGCTAGCAGCTTATATGAGACAGATTACAATGAGCAGTTCTTC. The rearrangement joins TRBV7-7 to TRBJ2-1, with D maybe TRBD1 (5 bases). CDR1 is SSHAT, CDR2 FNYEAQ, per germline (reference sequence). This CDR3 comprises 15 residues.

The chain has TRBV9 and TRBJ2-3; tentatively, D is TRBD2 (6 bases). CDR1 is SGDLS and CDR2 is YYNGEE in the germline V gene. Trimming shortened V by 0 bases and J by 4 bases, and 24 bases separated the two germline ends. This CDR3 region has 19 residues. CDR3 amino acids: CASSVGRVLGGAKSDTQYF. CDR3 coding DNA: TGTGCCAGCAGCGTAGGGAGAGTCTTGGGCGGGGCCAAATCAGATACGCAGTATTTT.

In this sample, this clone turned up once. V and J are TRBV5-4 and TRBJ2-1, with D possibly TRBD2 on 6 matching bases. Trimming shortened V by 4 bases and J by 10 bases, and 21 bases separated the two germline ends. Germline V gene data show CDR1 as SGHNT and CDR2 as YYREEE (reference sequence). This CDR3 is 15 amino acids long. In DNA, the CDR3 is TGTGCCAGCAGCCCGGCGACTAGTTCAGGTTGGGAGCAGTTCTTC. It translates to CASSPATSSGWEQFF.